This T cell receptor (beta chain) emerged from a study of cytotoxic CD8 clonotypes in ibrutinib-treated CLL. The method was immunoSEQ multiplex PCR; TCRdb's version includes in-frame clones alone and lacks a portion of them. There are 50,000 to 60,000 clones in the sample; 70% to 90% occur only once, and roughly 20% lies in the top ten. Specimen: PBMCs, collected after 24 months of ibrutinib treatment. The TCR comes from a human donor with chronic lymphocytic leukemia.

The DNA for the CDR3 is TGTGCCAGCAGGGGGGGGGAACGCAATCAGCCCCAGCATTTT. Translation: CASRGGERNQPQHF. This chain uses TRBV2 with TRBJ1-5; D may be TRBD1 (5 bases). This CDR3 has 14 residues. The germline V gene encodes CDR1 SNHLY and CDR2 FYNNEI. Trimming took 6 bases from V and 2 from J, leaving 11 bases between them.